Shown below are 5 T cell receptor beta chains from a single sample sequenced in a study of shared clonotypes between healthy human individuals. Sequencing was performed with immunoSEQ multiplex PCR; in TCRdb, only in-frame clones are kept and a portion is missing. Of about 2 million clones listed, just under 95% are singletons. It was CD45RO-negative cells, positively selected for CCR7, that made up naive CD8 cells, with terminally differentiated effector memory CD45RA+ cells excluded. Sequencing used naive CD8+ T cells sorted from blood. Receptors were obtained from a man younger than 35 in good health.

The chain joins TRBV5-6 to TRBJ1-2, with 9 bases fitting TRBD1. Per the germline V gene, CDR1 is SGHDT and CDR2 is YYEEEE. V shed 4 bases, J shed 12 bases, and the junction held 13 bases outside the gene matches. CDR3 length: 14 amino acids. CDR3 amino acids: CASSPGQGFLEDTF. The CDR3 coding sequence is TGTGCCAGCAGCCCGGGACAGGGTTTCTTGGAAGACACCTTC.

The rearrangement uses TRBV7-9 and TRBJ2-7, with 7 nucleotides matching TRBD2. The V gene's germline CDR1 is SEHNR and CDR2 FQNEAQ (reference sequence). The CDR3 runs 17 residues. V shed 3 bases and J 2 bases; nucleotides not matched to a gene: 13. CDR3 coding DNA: TGTGCCAGCAGCTTTGGGTCACTTAGCGGGTTTACCTACGAGCAGTACTTC. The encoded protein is CASSFGSLSGFTYEQYF.

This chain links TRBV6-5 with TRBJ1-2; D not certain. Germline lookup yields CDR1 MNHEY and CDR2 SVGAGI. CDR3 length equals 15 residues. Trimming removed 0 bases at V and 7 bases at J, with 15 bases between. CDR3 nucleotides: TGTGCCAGCAGTTACTCGAGTAGGGCCGAGAGTGGCTACACCTTC. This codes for CASSYSSRAESGYTF.

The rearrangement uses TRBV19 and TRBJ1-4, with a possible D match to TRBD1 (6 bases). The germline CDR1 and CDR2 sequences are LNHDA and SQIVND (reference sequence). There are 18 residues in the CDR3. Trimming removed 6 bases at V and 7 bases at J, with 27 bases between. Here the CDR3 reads CASSHGPPEQGSTEKLFF. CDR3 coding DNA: TGTGCCAGTAGCCATGGCCCCCCTGAACAGGGTTCTACTGAAAAACTGTTTTTT.

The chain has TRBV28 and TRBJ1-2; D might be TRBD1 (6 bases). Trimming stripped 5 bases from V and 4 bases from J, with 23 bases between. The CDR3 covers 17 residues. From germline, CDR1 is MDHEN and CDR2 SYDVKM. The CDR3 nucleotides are TGTGCCAGCAGTCCAGGGGTGGGGGCGCCCGGATTCTATGGCTACACCTTC. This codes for CASSPGVGAPGFYGYTF.